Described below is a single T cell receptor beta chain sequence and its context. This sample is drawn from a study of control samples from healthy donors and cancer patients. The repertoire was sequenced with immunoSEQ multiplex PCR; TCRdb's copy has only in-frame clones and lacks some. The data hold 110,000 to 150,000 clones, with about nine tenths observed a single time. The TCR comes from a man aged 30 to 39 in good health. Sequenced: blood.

Written as DNA, the CDR3 is TGTGCCAGCTCACCACCTGGTTATTCCTACGAGCAGTACTTC. Translated: CASSPPGYSYEQYF. The chain uses TRBV18 and TRBJ2-7; D is unclear. Trimming took off 0 bases at V and 1 base at J, with 7 bases between the two ends. In germline, CDR1 is KGHSH, CDR2 LQKENI. The CDR3 length is 14 residues. The variable domain in full, completed from reference TRBV18 and TRBJ2-7, reads NAGVMQNPRHLVRRRGQEARLRCSPMKGHSHVYWYRQLPEEGLKFMVYLQKENIIDESGMPKERFSAEFPKEGPSILRIQQVVRGDSAAYFCASSPPGYSYEQYFGPGTRLTVT.